The T cell receptor (beta chain) described here comes from a study of T cell repertoires in cytomegalovirus infection. TCRdb reprocessed the reads via MiXCR and lists one record per CDR3 protein. The table lists roughly 700,000 distinct CDR3 sequences, roughly 30% of them singletons. Only a few counts were recorded for this clonotype. Its antigen is unidentified. Here the sequenced sample was cultured PBMCs, taken from culture after CMV antigen stimulation. This clonotype was sampled from a human donor in good health (CMV status not recorded). Some clones in this sample may be carry-over from other donors' samples.

CDR3 sequence: CASSSDRDRGREQYF. The CDR3 coding sequence is TGCGCCAGCAGCTCGGATCGGGACAGGGGACGCGAGCAGTACTTC. The chain employs TRBV5-1 and TRBJ2-7; 10 nucleotides line up with TRBD1. CDR1 is SGHRS, CDR2 YFSETQ, per germline. The length of the CDR3 is 15 residues. The J segment lost 6 bases and the V segment lost 3 bases, leaving 9 bases of the junction unmatched.